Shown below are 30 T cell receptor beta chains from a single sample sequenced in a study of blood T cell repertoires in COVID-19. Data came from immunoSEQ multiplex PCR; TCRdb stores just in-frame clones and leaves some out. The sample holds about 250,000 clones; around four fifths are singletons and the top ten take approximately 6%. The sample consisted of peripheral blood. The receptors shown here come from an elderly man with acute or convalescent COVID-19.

The CDR3 reads CASSRIGAVTGELFF. CDR3 nucleotides: TGTGCCAGCAGCCGAATTGGAGCGGTCACCGGGGAGCTGTTTTTT. The chain links TRBV11-3 to TRBJ2-2; perhaps TRBD2 as D (5 bases). Trimming shortened V by 5 bases and J by 4 bases, and 14 bases separated the two germline ends. This CDR3 has 15 residues. Germline values: CDR1 SGHNT, CDR2 YENEEA.

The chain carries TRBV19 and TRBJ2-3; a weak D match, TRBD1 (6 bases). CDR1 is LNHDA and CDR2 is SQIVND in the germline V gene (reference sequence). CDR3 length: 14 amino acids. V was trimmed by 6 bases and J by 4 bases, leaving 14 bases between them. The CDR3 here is CASSPGSGADTQYF. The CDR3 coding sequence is TGTGCCAGTAGCCCCGGGTCAGGGGCAGATACGCAGTATTTT.

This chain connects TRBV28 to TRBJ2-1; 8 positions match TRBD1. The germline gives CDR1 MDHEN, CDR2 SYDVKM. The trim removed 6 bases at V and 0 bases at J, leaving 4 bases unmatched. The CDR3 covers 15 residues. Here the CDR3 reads CASRSGQVSYNEQFF. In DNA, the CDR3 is TGTGCCAGCAGATCGGGACAGGTCTCCTACAATGAGCAGTTCTTC.

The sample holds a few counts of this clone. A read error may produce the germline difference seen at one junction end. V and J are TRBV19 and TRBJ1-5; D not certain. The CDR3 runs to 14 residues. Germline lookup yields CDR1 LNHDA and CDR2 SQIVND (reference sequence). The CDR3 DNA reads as TGTGCCAGTAAAACGGACTTTAGCTATCAGCCCCAGCATTTT. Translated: CASKTDFSYQPQHF. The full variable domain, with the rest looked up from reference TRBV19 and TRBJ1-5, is DGGITQSPKYLFRKEGQNVTLSCEQNLNHDAMYWYRQDPGQGLRLIYYSQIVNDFQKGDIAEGYSVSREKKESFPLTVTSAQKNPTAFYLCASKTDFSYQPQHFGDGTRLSIL.

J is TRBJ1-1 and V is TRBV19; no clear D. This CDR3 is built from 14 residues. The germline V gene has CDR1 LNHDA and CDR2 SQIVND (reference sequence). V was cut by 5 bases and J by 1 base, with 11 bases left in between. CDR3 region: CASSFELKNTEAFF. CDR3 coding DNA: TGTGCCAGTAGTTTTGAGCTTAAGAACACTGAAGCTTTCTTT.

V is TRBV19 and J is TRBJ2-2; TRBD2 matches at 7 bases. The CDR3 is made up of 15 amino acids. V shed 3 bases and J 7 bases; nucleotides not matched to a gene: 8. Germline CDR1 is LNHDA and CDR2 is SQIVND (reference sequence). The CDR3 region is CASSMFGTTGGELFF. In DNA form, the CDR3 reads TGTGCCAGTAGTATGTTCGGGACTACGGGCGGGGAGCTGTTTTTT.

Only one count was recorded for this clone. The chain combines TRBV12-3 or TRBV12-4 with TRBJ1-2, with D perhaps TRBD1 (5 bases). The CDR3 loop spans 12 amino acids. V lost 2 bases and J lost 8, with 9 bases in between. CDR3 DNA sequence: TGTGCCAGCAGTTTACGGGGGATCGGCTACACCTTC. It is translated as CASSLRGIGYTF.

For the CDR3, the DNA is TGTGCCAGCAGTGGGCGGGAGAGGGGCGGCGATACGCAGTATTTT. Translation gives CASSGRERGGDTQYF. V usage is TRBV2 and J usage is TRBJ2-3, with 7 bases identical to TRBD2. Germline CDR1 and CDR2: SNHLY and FYNNEI. V gave up 4 bases and J gave up 6 bases; unmatched junction bases: 10. This CDR3 is 15 amino acids long.

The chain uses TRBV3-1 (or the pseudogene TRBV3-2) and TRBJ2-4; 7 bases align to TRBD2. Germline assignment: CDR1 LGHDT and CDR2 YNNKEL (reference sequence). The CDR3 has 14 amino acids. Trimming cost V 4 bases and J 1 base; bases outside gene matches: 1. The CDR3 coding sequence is TGTGCCAGCAGCCTCGGGGGGGCCAAAAACATTCAGTACTTC. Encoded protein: CASSLGGAKNIQYF.

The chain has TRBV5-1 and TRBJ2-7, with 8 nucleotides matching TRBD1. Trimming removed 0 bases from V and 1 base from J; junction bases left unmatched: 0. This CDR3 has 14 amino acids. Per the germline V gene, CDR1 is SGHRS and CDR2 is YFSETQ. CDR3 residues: CASSLGDRSYEQYF. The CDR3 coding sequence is TGCGCCAGCAGCTTGGGGGACAGGTCCTACGAGCAGTACTTC.

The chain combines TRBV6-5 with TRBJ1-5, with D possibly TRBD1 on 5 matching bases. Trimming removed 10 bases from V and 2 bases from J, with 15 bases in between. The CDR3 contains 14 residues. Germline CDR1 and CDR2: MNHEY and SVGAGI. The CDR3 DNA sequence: TGTGCCACAAAAGAGGGAGGGGGCAATCAGCCCCAGCATTTT. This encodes CATKEGGGNQPQHF.

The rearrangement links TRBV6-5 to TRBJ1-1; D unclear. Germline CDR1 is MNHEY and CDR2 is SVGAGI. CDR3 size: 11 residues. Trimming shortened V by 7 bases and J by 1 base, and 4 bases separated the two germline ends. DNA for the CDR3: TGTGCCAGCACCCAGAACACTGAAGCTTTCTTT. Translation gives CASTQNTEAFF.

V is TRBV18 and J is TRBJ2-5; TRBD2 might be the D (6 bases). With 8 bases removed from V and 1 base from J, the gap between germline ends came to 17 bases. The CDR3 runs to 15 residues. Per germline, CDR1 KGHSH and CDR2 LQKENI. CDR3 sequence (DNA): TGTGCCAGCACCCCCTTTGAGCGGGCCCAAGAGACCCAGTACTTC. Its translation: CASTPFERAQETQYF. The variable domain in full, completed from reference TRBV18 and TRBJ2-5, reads NAGVMQNPRHLVRRRGQEARLRCSPMKGHSHVYWYRQLPEEGLKFMVYLQKENIIDESGMPKERFSAEFPKEGPSILRIQQVVRGDSAAYFCASTPFERAQETQYFGPGTRLLVL.

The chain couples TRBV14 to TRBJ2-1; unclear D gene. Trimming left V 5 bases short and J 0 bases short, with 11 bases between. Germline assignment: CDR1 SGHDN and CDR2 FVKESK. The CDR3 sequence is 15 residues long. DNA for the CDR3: TGTGCCAGCAGCAGTGGCTACAGCTCCTACAATGAGCAGTTCTTC. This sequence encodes CASSSGYSSYNEQFF.

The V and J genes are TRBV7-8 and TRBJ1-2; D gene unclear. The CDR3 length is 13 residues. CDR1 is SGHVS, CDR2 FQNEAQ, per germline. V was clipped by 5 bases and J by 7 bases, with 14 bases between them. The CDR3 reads CASSTTELGGYTF. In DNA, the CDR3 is TGTGCCAGCAGCACAACAGAATTGGGTGGCTACACCTTC. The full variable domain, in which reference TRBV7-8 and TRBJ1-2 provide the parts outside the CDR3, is GAGVSQSPRYKVAKRGQDVALRCDPISGHVSLFWYQQALGQGPEFLTYFQNEAQLDKSGLPSDRFFAERPEGSVSTLKIQRTQQEDSAVYLCASSTTELGGYTFGSGTRLTVV.

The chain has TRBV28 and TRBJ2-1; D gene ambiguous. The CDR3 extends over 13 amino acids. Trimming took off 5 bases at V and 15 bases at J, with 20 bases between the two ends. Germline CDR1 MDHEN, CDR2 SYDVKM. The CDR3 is CASSPPPSNAVFF. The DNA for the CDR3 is TGTGCCAGCAGTCCGCCCCCCTCCAATGCGGTGTTCTTC.

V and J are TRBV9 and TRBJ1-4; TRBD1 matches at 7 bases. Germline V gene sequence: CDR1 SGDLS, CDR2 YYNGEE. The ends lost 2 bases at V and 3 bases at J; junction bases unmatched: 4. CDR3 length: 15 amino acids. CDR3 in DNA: TGTGCCAGCAGCGTGGGCGGGACAGCTAATGAAAAACTGTTTTTT. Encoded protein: CASSVGGTANEKLFF.

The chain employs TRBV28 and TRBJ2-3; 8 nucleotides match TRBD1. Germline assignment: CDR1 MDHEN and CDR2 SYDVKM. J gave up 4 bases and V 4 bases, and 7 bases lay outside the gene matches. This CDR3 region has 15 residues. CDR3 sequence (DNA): TGTGCCAGCAGTTCGGACAGGGTGGGGTCAGATACGCAGTATTTT. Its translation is CASSSDRVGSDTQYF.

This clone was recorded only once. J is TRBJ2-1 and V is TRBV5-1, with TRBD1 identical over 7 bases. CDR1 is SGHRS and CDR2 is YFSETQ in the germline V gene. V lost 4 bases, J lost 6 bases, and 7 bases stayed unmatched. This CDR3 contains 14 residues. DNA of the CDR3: TGCGCCAGCAGCCCAGCCGACAGGGTCAATGAGCAGTTCTTC. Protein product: CASSPADRVNEQFF.

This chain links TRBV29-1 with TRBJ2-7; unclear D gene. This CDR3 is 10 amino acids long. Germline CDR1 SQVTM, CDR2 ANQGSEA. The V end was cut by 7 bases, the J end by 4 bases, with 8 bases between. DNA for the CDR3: TGCAGCGCCCTAGAATACGAGCAGTACTTC. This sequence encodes CSALEYEQYF.

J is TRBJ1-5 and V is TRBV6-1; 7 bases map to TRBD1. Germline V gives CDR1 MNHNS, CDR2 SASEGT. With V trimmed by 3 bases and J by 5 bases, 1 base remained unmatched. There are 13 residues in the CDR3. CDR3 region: CASSDQGDQPQHF. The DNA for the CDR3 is TGTGCCAGCAGTGACCAGGGGGATCAGCCCCAGCATTTT.

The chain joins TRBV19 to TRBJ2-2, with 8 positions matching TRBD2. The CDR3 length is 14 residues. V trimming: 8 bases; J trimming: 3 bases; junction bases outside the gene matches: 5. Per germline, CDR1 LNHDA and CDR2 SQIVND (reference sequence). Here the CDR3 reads CASRGGADTGELFF. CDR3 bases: TGTGCCAGTCGGGGGGGGGCCGACACCGGGGAGCTGTTTTTT.

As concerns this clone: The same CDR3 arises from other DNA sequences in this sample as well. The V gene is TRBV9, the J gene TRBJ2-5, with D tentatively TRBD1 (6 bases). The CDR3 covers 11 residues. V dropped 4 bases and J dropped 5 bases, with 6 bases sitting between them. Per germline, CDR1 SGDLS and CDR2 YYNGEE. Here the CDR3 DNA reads TGTGCCAGCAGCAGGGGGGAGACCCAGTACTTC. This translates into CASSRGETQYF. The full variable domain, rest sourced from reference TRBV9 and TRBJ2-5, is DSGVTQTPKHLITATGQRVTLRCSPRSGDLSVYWYQQSLDQGLQFLIQYYNGEERAKGNILERFSAQQFPDLHSELNLSSLELGDSALYFCASSRGETQYFGPGTRLLVL.

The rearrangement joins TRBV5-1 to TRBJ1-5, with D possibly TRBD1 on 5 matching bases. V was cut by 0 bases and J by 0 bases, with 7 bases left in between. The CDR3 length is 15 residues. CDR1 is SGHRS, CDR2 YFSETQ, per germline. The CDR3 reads CASSLAGDSNQPQHF. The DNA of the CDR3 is TGCGCCAGCAGCTTGGCGGGGGATAGCAATCAGCCCCAGCATTTT.

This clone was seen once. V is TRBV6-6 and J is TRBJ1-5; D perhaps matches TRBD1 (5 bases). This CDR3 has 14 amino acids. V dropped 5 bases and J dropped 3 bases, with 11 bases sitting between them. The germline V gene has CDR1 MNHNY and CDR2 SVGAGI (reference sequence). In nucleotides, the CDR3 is TGTGCCAGCAGTAACTGGGGGGACAATCAGCCCCAGCATTTT. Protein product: CASSNWGDNQPQHF.

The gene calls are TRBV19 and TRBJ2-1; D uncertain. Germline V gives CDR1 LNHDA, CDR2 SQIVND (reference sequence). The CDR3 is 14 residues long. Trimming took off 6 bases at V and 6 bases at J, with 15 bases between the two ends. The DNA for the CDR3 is TGTGCCAGTAGCCTCTCGCTCTCGAGCAATGAGCAGTTCTTC. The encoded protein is CASSLSLSSNEQFF.

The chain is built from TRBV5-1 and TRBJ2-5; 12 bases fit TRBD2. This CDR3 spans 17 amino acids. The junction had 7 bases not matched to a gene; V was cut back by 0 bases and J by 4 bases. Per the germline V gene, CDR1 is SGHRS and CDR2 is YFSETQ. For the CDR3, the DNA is TGCGCCAGCAGCTTGGGACTAGCGGGAGTGGGTGGAGAGACCCAGTACTTC. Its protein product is CASSLGLAGVGGETQYF. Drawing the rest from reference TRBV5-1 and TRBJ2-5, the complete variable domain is KAGVTQTPRYLIKTRGQQVTLSCSPISGHRSVSWYQQTPGQGLQFLFEYFSETQRNKGNFPGRFSGRQFSNSRSEMNVSTLELGDSALYLCASSLGLAGVGGETQYFGPGTRLLVL.

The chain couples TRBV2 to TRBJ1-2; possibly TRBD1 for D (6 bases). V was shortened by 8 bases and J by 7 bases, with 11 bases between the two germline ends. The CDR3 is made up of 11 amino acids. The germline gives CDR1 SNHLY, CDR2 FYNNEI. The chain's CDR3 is CASLGGAGYTF. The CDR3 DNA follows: TGTGCCAGCCTGGGGGGGGCTGGCTACACCTTC.

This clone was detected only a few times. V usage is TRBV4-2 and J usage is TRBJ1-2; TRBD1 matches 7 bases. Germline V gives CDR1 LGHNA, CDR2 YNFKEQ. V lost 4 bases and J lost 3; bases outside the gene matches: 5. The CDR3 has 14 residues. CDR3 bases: TGTGCCAGCAGCCCGGGACAGAAATACTATGGCTACACCTTC. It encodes CASSPGQKYYGYTF.

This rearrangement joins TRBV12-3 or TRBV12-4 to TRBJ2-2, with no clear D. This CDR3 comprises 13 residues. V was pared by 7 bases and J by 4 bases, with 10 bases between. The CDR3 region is CASNTAFTGELFF. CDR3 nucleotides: TGTGCCAGCAACACAGCTTTCACCGGGGAGCTGTTTTTT.